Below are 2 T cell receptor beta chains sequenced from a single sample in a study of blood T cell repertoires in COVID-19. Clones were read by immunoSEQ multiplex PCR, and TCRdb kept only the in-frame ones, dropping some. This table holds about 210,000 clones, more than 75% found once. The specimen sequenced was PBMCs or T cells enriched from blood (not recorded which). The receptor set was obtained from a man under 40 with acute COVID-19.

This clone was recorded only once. The CDR3, as DNA: TGCGCCAGCAGCTTGCCCCTTAGGAGCTCCTACGAGCAGTACTTC. Protein: CASSLPLRSSYEQYF. V is TRBV5-1 and J is TRBJ2-7; D remains ambiguous. The germline gives CDR1 SGHRS, CDR2 YFSETQ. This CDR3 is built from 15 residues. Between the trimmed V and J ends, which lost 1 base and 0 bases, there was a span of 11 bases.

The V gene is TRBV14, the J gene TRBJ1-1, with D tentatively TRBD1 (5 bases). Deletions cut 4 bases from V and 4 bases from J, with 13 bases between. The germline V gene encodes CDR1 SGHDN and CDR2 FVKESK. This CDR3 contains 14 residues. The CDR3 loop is CASSLQGLSTEAFF. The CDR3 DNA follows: TGTGCCAGCAGCCTTCAGGGTCTTAGCACTGAAGCTTTCTTT.